What follows are 31 T cell receptor beta chains derived from one specimen sequenced in a study of shared clonotypes between healthy human individuals. Here immunoSEQ multiplex PCR was the method, and the copy in TCRdb shows in-frame clones only, minus some. This table has around 2,000,000 clones, about 95% appearing once. It was CD45RO-negative cells, positively selected for CCR7, that made up naive CD8 cells, with terminally differentiated effector memory CD45RA+ cells excluded. The specimen sequenced was naive CD8+ T cells sorted from blood. Receptor source: a man aged 18 to 29 in good health.

This clone was seen only once. The rearrangement uses TRBV7-8 and TRBJ2-1; 7 bases fit TRBD2. J gave up 6 bases and V 1 base, and 9 bases lay outside the gene matches. The CDR3 sequence is 16 residues long. The germline gives CDR1 SGHVS, CDR2 FQNEAQ. In DNA, the CDR3 is TGTGCCAGCAGCTTAGGTGGACTAGTGATGCGCAATGAGCAGTTCTTC. It translates to CASSLGGLVMRNEQFF.

The chain employs TRBV28 and TRBJ2-5; 10 nucleotides agree with TRBD1. This CDR3 spans 15 amino acids. Germline V CDR1 and CDR2: MDHEN, SYDVKM. V trimming: 3 bases; J trimming: 5 bases; junction bases outside the gene matches: 6. The CDR3 nucleotides are TGTGCCAGCAGTTTTGGACAGGGGGGGGACGAGACCCAGTACTTC. It specifies CASSFGQGGDETQYF.

The chain recombines TRBV6-5 with TRBJ2-2; a possible D gene is TRBD2 (6 bases). CDR1 is MNHEY, CDR2 SVGAGI, per germline. V was clipped by 7 bases and J by 4 bases, with 16 bases between them. There are 15 residues in the CDR3. Here the CDR3 reads CASNSGGPGTGELFF. The CDR3 DNA sequence: TGTGCCAGCAACTCCGGGGGACCAGGCACCGGGGAGCTGTTTTTT.

This clone was observed a handful of times. This CDR3 is missing its conserved last phenylalanine or tryptophan, likely due to a read error. No DNA is shown, since the ends of the CDR3 on it are uncertain; the CDR3 is the one TCRdb lists. This chain joins TRBV6-4 and TRBJ1-2; the table's D call, TRBD1, was not checked against the DNA. Germline values: CDR1 MRHNA, CDR2 SNTAGT. From its first to its last residue, the CDR3 has 13 amino acids. CDR3: CASSDPDSPSRIL.

This chain uses TRBV7-6 with TRBJ2-7; 7 bases are shared with TRBD2. The CDR3 loop spans 14 amino acids. V lost 1 base, J lost 4 bases, and 4 bases stayed unmatched. Germline V gene lookup returns CDR1 SGHVS and CDR2 FNYEAQ. CDR3 DNA sequence: TGTGCCAGCAGCTTAGATGCGGGAGAATACGAGCAGTACTTC. It specifies CASSLDAGEYEQYF.

The rearrangement uses TRBV7-9 and TRBJ2-4; D might be TRBD1 or TRBD2, each matching 5 bases. Germline CDR1 is SEHNR and CDR2 is FQNEAQ (reference sequence). The CDR3 is 15 amino acids. V lost 0 bases to trimming and J lost 5 bases, with 11 bases between them. The CDR3: CASSLATGTQNIQYF. Written as DNA, the CDR3 is TGTGCCAGCAGCTTAGCTACCGGGACCCAAAACATTCAGTACTTC.

The CDR3 sequence: CASSSGPSSYNSPLHF. The CDR3 nucleotides are TGTGCCAGCAGTTCGGGCCCGAGCTCCTATAATTCACCCCTCCACTTT. The V call is TRBV7-9, the J call TRBJ1-6; D not resolved. Trimming stripped 6 bases from V and 0 bases from J, with 12 bases between. The germline gives CDR1 SEHNR, CDR2 FQNEAQ (reference sequence). The CDR3 spans 16 residues.

V gene TRBV4-3 combines with J gene TRBJ2-1; D is possibly TRBD1 (6 bases). The V gene lost 0 bases and the J gene lost 7 bases, with 16 bases spanning the gap. The V gene's germline CDR1 is LGHNA and CDR2 YSLEER. The CDR3 contains 16 residues. This chain's CDR3 is CASSQDFRGEGNEQFF. DNA of the CDR3: TGCGCCAGCAGCCAAGATTTCAGGGGCGAGGGGAATGAGCAGTTCTTC.

This clone appeared a single time. The gene calls are TRBV6-1 and TRBJ2-2, with D possibly being TRBD1 (6 bases). The V end was cut by 0 bases, the J end by 6 bases, with 17 bases between. This CDR3 has 17 residues. Per the germline V gene, CDR1 is MNHNS and CDR2 is SASEGT. The CDR3 region has the DNA TGTGCCAGCAGTGAAGCAATATCCTCTGAGGGGGCCGGGGAGCTGTTTTTT. Translated: CASSEAISSEGAGELFF.

The V gene is TRBV4-1, the J gene TRBJ2-1; TRBD1 aligns across 8 bases. In germline, CDR1 is MGHRA, CDR2 YSYEKL. V gave up 1 base and J gave up 5 bases; unmatched junction bases: 7. CDR3 length equals 16 residues. This CDR3 is CASSQVGQGPNNEQFF. The CDR3 nucleotides are TGCGCCAGCAGCCAAGTCGGACAGGGTCCAAACAATGAGCAGTTCTTC.

V and J are TRBV4-3 and TRBJ2-3; D ambiguous. The CDR3 has 14 amino acids. V lost 7 bases, J lost 0 bases, and 11 bases lay in between. From germline, CDR1 is LGHNA and CDR2 YSLEER. The CDR3 DNA is TGCGCCAGCACCGACGACCTCAGCACAGATACGCAGTATTTT. Protein: CASTDDLSTDTQYF.

This clone was seen a single time. The gene calls are TRBV25-1 and TRBJ2-3; D is possibly TRBD1 (5 bases). The germline V gene has CDR1 MGHDK and CDR2 SYGVNS. The CDR3 totals 15 residues. Trimming took off 5 bases at V and 0 bases at J, with 12 bases between the two ends. The CDR3: CASSIGAHSTDTQYF. DNA for the CDR3: TGTGCCAGCAGTATAGGGGCCCATAGCACAGATACGCAGTATTTT.

This clone was recorded once. The rearrangement links TRBV9 to TRBJ2-7, with 9 positions matching TRBD2. This CDR3 is 16 amino acids long. V lost 2 bases, J lost 3 bases, and 9 bases stayed unmatched. Germline V lookup: CDR1 SGDLS, CDR2 YYNGEE. CDR3 DNA sequence: TGTGCCAGCAGCGTCGGTCAGCGGGAGGCCCTCTACGAGCAGTACTTC. This gives the protein CASSVGQREALYEQYF.

In its sample, this clone was seen once. The CDR3 coding sequence is TGTGCCAGCAGCTCAGGGGGCGGAACTGAAGCTTTCTTT. Amino acids: CASSSGGGTEAFF. V gene TRBV7-6 combines with J gene TRBJ1-1; 8 bases match TRBD1. This CDR3 contains 13 residues. CDR1 and CDR2 from the germline V gene are SGHVS and FNYEAQ. V gave up 4 bases and J gave up 5 bases; unmatched junction bases: 3.

Points on this clone: At one of its ends the junction is not consistent with the germline gene, which may arise from a read error. The chain carries TRBV13 and TRBJ2-7, with 9 bases lining up with TRBD1. The CDR3 covers 15 residues. The germline V gene has CDR1 PRHDT and CDR2 FYEKMQ (reference sequence). CDR3 protein: CASSVGTGSNYEQYF. The CDR3 coding sequence is TGTGCCAGCAGCGTAGGGACAGGGTCTAACTACGAGCAGTACTTC.

This chain uses TRBV21-1 with TRBJ2-7. TRBV21-1 is tagged as a pseudogene. CDR3 length: 14 amino acids. The CDR3: CASRRMKSSYEQYF. The CDR3 DNA is TGTGCCAGCCGACGAATGAAGAGCTCCTACGAGCAGTACTTC.

The chain joins TRBV5-6 to TRBJ2-7, with no clear D. CDR3 length: 13 residues. Looked up from germline, CDR1 is SGHDT and CDR2 is YYEEEE. Deletions cut 5 bases from V and 3 bases from J, with 12 bases between. The CDR3 nucleotides are TGTGCCAGCAGTACGGGTTTGAACTACGAGCAGTACTTC. Its protein product is CASSTGLNYEQYF.

The chain uses TRBV5-5 and TRBJ1-4, with TRBD1 matching 11 bases. J gave up 2 bases and V 4 bases, and 13 bases lay outside the gene matches. The CDR3 runs 19 residues. Germline assignment: CDR1 SGHKS and CDR2 YYEKEE (reference sequence). CDR3 loop: CASSPRWRTGGDTNEKLFF. The CDR3 bases are TGTGCCAGCAGCCCCCGGTGGCGGACAGGGGGCGACACTAATGAAAAACTGTTTTTT.

The V call is TRBV7-9, the J call TRBJ2-3; 7 positions agree with TRBD2. With 3 bases clipped from V and 0 bases from J, the junction kept 6 bases outside the gene matches. Germline V gives CDR1 SEHNR, CDR2 FQNEAQ (reference sequence). CDR3 length: 16 amino acids. In DNA form, the CDR3 reads TGTGCCAGCAGCTTGATCGTTAGCGGGAGCACAGATACGCAGTATTTT. It yields the protein CASSLIVSGSTDTQYF.

CDR3 sequence (DNA): TGCAGCGTTCTAAACAGGGGGGACTATGGCTACACCTTC. It yields the protein CSVLNRGDYGYTF. V is TRBV29-1 and J is TRBJ1-2; 8 bases are shared with TRBD1. J was trimmed by 3 bases and V by 5 bases; bases with no gene match: 5. Germline CDR1 and CDR2: SQVTM and ANQGSEA. CDR3 length: 13 amino acids. Full variable domain (missing parts from reference TRBV29-1 and TRBJ1-2): SAVISQKPSRDICQRGTSLTIQCQVDSQVTMMFWYRQQPGQSLTLIATANQGSEATYESGFVIDKFPISRPNLTFSTLTVSNMSPEDSSIYLCSVLNRGDYGYTFGSGTRLTVV.

This chain connects TRBV7-6 to TRBJ2-2; 9 nucleotides agree with TRBD1. Germline V gene lookup returns CDR1 SGHVS and CDR2 FNYEAQ. The CDR3 has 16 residues. J gave up 5 bases and V 6 bases, and 10 bases lay outside the gene matches. CDR3 region: CASSFPGTGPTGELFF. The CDR3, as DNA: TGTGCCAGCAGTTTTCCCGGGACAGGGCCAACCGGGGAGCTGTTTTTT.

This chain connects TRBV6-5 to TRBJ2-7; 9 nucleotides line up with TRBD2. The CDR3 loop spans 14 amino acids. Germline CDR1 is MNHEY and CDR2 is SVGAGI. V lost 5 bases and J lost 0; bases outside the gene matches: 2. CDR3 nucleotides: TGTGCCAGCAGTCGGACTAGCGACTCCTACGAGCAGTACTTC. It yields the protein CASSRTSDSYEQYF.

This clone was found a few times. The rearrangement joins TRBV4-3 to TRBJ2-7; 10 bases align to TRBD2. CDR3 size: 20 residues. Germline loops: CDR1 LGHNA, CDR2 YSLEER. Germline trimming cut 0 bases from V and 2 bases from J; bases unmatched to any gene: 16. CDR3 in DNA: TGCGCCAGCAGCCAAGAAACGGGGGGCACCAGACTAGCGGGTACCTACGAGCAGTACTTC. Its protein product is CASSQETGGTRLAGTYEQYF.

The genes are TRBV5-1 and TRBJ2-1, with 15 bases aligning to TRBD2. The germline gives CDR1 SGHRS, CDR2 YFSETQ. The length of the CDR3 is 19 residues. Trimming removed 4 bases from V and 0 bases from J; junction bases left unmatched: 8. This chain's CDR3 is CASSLGTSGRSPSYNEQFF. The CDR3 nucleotides are TGCGCCAGCAGCCTAGGGACTAGCGGGAGGAGTCCCTCCTACAATGAGCAGTTCTTC.

DNA for the CDR3: TGCGCCAGCAGCCAAGTTGGCACTCCAAACACCATATATTTT. Its protein product is CASSQVGTPNTIYF. This chain connects TRBV4-1 to TRBJ1-3, with D unclear. The V end lost 1 base, the J end lost 6 bases, and 10 bases lay between the germline ends. The germline gives CDR1 MGHRA, CDR2 YSYEKL. The CDR3 covers 14 residues.

Turning to this clone: Other DNA sequences from this sample encode an identical CDR3 as well. The CDR3 nucleotides read TGTGCCAGCAGCTCAGGGGGGGGTTCCTACAATGAGCAGTTCTTC. Translated, it gives CASSSGGGSYNEQFF. The chain carries TRBV7-2 and TRBJ2-1; D is possibly TRBD1 or TRBD2 (7 bases each). The V end was cut by 4 bases, the J end by 1 base, with 11 bases between. Germline CDR1 reads SGHTA; CDR2 reads FQGNSA. The CDR3 runs 15 residues.

The rearrangement links TRBV9 to TRBJ1-2, with D maybe TRBD1 (5 bases). The CDR3 has 17 amino acids. CDR1 and CDR2 (germline): SGDLS, YYNGEE. The V end was cut by 0 bases, the J end by 0 bases, with 15 bases between. Here the CDR3 reads CASSVGAGSASNYGYTF. Here the CDR3 DNA reads TGTGCCAGCAGCGTAGGGGCAGGGAGCGCTTCTAACTATGGCTACACCTTC.

The gene calls are TRBV15 and TRBJ1-1; no clear D. The V and J ends lost 6 bases and 4 bases respectively, with 9 bases between them. The V gene's germline CDR1 is LNHNV and CDR2 YYDKDF (reference sequence). The CDR3 loop spans 12 amino acids. The CDR3 region is CATSWVGTEAFF. CDR3 sequence (DNA): TGTGCCACCAGTTGGGTGGGCACTGAAGCTTTCTTT.

The rearrangement links TRBV27 to TRBJ1-4; D not resolved. V lost 6 bases to trimming and J lost 8 bases, with 16 bases between them. The CDR3 contains 14 residues. CDR1 is MNHEY and CDR2 is SMNVEV in the germline V gene (reference sequence). The CDR3 loop reads CASSSDMALEKLFF. The CDR3 DNA follows: TGTGCCAGCAGCTCTGACATGGCGTTGGAAAAACTGTTTTTT. Full variable domain (outside the CDR3, taken from reference TRBV27 and TRBJ1-4): EAQVTQNPRYLITVTGKKLTVTCSQNMNHEYMSWYRQDPGLGLRQIYYSMNVEVTDKGDVPEGYKVSRKEKRNFPLILESPSPNQTSLYFCASSSDMALEKLFFGSGTQLSVL.

As concerns this clone: The same CDR3 can be traced to other DNA sequences in this sample. The V and J genes are TRBV7-9 and TRBJ2-1, with no clear D. Germline CDR1 SEHNR, CDR2 FQNEAQ (reference sequence). V was pared by 1 base and J by 6 bases, with 7 bases between. This CDR3 has 13 residues. CDR3 coding DNA: TGTGCCAGCAGCTTAGGCCTTCTCAATGAGCAGTTCTTC. Translated: CASSLGLLNEQFF. The entire variable domain, with the rest obtained from reference TRBV7-9 and TRBJ2-1, is as follows: DTGVSQNPRHKITKRGQNVTFRCDPISEHNRLYWYRQTLGQGPEFLTYFQNEAQLEKSRLLSDRFSAERPKGSFSTLEIQRTEQGDSAMYLCASSLGLLNEQFFGPGTRLTVL.

V is TRBV2 and J is TRBJ1-4; no clear D. V lost 0 bases and J 5 bases, leaving 7 bases between the germline ends. Per the germline V gene, CDR1 is SNHLY and CDR2 is FYNNEI. The CDR3 has 14 amino acids. The DNA of the CDR3 is TGTGCCAGCAGTGAAGCACGGTCAAATGAAAAACTGTTTTTT. Its protein product is CASSEARSNEKLFF. The full variable domain, in which reference TRBV2 and TRBJ1-4 provide the parts outside the CDR3, is EPEVTQTPSHQVTQMGQEVILRCVPISNHLYFYWYRQILGQKVEFLVSFYNNEISEKSEIFDDQFSVERPDGSNFTLKIRSTKLEDSAMYFCASSEARSNEKLFFGSGTQLSVL.